This T cell receptor (beta chain) was retrieved from a study of blood T cell repertoires in COVID-19. Background on the study: From the United States, Italy and Spain came samples of acute and convalescent COVID-19.

In the original workflow: How many nucleated cells were present was estimated from reference gene primer amplification. Generated by immunoSEQ multiplex PCR, the TCRdb table keeps only in-frame clones and is missing some. Clone size and V and J calls were adopted from that table, with D and trimming inferred from the DNA. The table lists more than 55,000 clones, 92% of them singletons. The clonotype was recovered from a man over 45 with active COVID-19. The source material was peripheral blood.

In nucleotides, the CDR3 is TGTGCCAGTAGTCCCAGACAGGAATGGTCCTACGAGCAGTACTTC. It is translated as CASSPRQEWSYEQYF. The V gene is TRBV19, the J gene TRBJ2-7; D is perhaps TRBD1 (6 bases). The CDR3 runs 15 residues. Germline V gene lookup returns CDR1 LNHDA and CDR2 SQIVND (reference sequence). V was trimmed by 5 bases and J by 1 base, leaving 15 bases between them. Supplemented by reference TRBV19 and TRBJ2-7, the full variable domain reads DGGITQSPKYLFRKEGQNVTLSCEQNLNHDAMYWYRQDPGQGLRLIYYSQIVNDFQKGDIAEGYSVSREKKESFPLTVTSAQKNPTAFYLCASSPRQEWSYEQYFGPGTRLTVT.